Reported below is one TCR beta chain. Two consecutive negative NP/OP PCR tests, clearance, or resolved symptoms defined Cohort 3 recovery. Germline CDR1 reads SGHTA; CDR2 reads FQGNSA. With 1 base clipped from V and 3 bases from J, the junction kept 13 bases outside the gene matches. This CDR3 is 19 amino acids long. Sequencing was performed with immunoSEQ multiplex PCR; in TCRdb, only in-frame clones are kept and a portion is missing. This sample has around 300,000 clones, with 75% to 90% found just once. This sample is drawn from a study of blood T cell repertoires in COVID-19. The V gene is TRBV7-2, the J gene TRBJ2-5; TRBD1 aligns across 11 bases. Sequenced input: PBMCs or T cells enriched from blood (not recorded which). The TCR sequence derives from a man in his thirties or forties who had recovered from COVID-19. Here the CDR3 reads CASSLDRRTGGAGKETQYF. CDR3 sequence (DNA): TGTGCCAGCAGCTTAGACCGGCGGACAGGGGGCGCCGGCAAAGAGACCCAGTACTTC.